This T cell receptor beta chain was found in a study of OX40 agonist ivuxolimab in advanced cancers. The repertoire was sequenced with immunoSEQ multiplex PCR; TCRdb's copy has only in-frame clones and lacks some. The data show approximately 81,000 clones, with approximately 84% seen just once and roughly 4.6% held by the top ten. This clone was seen only once. V shed 4 bases and J shed 4 bases, with 14 bases lying between them. Germline lookup yields CDR1 MNHNY and CDR2 SVGAGI (reference sequence). This CDR3 is 15 amino acids long. The specimen comprised CD4+ or CD8+ T cells sorted from blood, sampled in a trial of the OX40 agonist ivuxolimab. This chain uses TRBV6-6 with TRBJ1-5; D remains ambiguous. The TCR sequence derives from an adult with an advanced solid tumor such as melanoma, head and neck, liver or kidney cancer. CDR3 amino acids: CASSWVGLGNQPQHF. The CDR3 nucleotides read TGTGCCAGCAGTTGGGTCGGATTGGGGAATCAGCCCCAGCATTTT.